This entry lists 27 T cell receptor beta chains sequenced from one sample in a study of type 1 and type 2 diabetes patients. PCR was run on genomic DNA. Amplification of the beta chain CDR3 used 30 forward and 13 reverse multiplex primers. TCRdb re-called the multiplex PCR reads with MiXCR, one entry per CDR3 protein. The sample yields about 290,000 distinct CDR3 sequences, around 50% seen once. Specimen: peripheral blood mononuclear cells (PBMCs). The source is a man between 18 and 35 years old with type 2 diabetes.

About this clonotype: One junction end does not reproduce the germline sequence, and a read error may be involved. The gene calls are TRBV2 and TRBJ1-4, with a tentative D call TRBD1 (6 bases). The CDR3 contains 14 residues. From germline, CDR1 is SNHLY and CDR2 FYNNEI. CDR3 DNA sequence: TGTGCCAGCGAGGGGGTGCGCAGGAATGGAAAACTGCTTTTT. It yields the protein CASEGVRRNGKLLF.

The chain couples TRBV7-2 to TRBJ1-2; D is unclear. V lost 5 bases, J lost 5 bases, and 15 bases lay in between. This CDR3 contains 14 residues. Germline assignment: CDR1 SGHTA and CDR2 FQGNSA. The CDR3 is CASSQWSDLYGYTF. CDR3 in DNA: TGTGCCAGCAGCCAATGGTCCGACCTGTATGGCTACACCTTC.

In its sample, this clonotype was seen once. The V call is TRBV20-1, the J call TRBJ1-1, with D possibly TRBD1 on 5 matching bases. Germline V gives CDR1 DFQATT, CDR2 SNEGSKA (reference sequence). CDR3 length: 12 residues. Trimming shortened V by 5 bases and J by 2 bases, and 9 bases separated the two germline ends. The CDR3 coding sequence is TGCAGTGCTGAATGGGGCAACACTGAAGCTTTCTTT. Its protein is CSAEWGNTEAFF.

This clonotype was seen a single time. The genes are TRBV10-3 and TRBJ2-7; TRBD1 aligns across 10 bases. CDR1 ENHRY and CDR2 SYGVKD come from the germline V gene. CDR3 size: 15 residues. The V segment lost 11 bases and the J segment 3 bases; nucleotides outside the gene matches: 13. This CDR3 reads CALGGGTGAVYEQYF. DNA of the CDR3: TGTGCCTTGGGGGGCGGGACAGGGGCGGTCTACGAGCAGTACTTC.

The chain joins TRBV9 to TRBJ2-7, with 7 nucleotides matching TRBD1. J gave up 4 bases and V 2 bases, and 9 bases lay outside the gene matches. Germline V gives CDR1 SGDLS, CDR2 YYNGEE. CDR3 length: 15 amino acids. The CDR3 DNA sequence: TGTGCCAGCAGCGTGAGGGTGGGGACAGCTTACGAGCAGTACTTC. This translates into CASSVRVGTAYEQYF.

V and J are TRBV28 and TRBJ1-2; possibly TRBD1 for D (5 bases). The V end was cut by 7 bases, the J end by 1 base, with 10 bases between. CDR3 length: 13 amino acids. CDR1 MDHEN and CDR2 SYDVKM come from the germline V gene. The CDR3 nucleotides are TGTGCCAGCACCAAAGGGGATAACTATGGCTACACCTTC. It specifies CASTKGDNYGYTF.

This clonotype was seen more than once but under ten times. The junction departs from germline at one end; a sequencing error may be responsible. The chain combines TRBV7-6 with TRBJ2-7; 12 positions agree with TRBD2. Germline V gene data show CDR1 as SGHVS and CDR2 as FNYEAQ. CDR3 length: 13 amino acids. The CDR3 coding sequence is TGTGCCAGCAGCCTAGCGGGAGGGGGTGAGCAGTACTTC. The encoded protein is CASSLAGGGEQYF.

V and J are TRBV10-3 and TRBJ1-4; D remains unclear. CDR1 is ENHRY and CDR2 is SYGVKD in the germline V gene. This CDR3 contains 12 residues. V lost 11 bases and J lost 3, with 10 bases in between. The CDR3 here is CAAQEPNEKLFF. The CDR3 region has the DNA TGTGCCGCCCAGGAGCCTAATGAAAAACTGTTTTTT.

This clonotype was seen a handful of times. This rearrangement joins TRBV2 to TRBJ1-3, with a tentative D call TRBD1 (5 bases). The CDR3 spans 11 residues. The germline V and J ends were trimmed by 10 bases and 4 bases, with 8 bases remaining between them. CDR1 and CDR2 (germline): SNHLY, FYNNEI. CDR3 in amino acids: CAIRTGNTIYF. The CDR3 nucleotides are TGTGCCATCCGGACAGGAAACACCATATATTTT.

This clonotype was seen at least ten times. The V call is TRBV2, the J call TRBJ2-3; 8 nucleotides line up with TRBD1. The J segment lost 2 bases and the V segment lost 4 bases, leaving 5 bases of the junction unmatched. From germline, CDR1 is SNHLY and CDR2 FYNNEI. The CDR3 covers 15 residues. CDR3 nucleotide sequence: TGTGCCAGCAGTGTACAGGGGGTAGACACAGATACGCAGTATTTT. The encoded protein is CASSVQGVDTDTQYF.

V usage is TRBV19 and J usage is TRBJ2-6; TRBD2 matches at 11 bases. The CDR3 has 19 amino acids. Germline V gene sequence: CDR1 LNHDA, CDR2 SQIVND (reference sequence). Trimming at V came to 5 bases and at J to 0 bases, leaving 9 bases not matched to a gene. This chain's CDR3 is CASSRLTGTSGSGANVLTF. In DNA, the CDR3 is TGTGCCAGTAGTCGTTTAACCGGGACTAGCGGCTCTGGGGCCAACGTCCTGACTTTC. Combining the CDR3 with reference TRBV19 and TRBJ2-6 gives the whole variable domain DGGITQSPKYLFRKEGQNVTLSCEQNLNHDAMYWYRQDPGQGLRLIYYSQIVNDFQKGDIAEGYSVSREKKESFPLTVTSAQKNPTAFYLCASSRLTGTSGSGANVLTFGAGSRLTVL.

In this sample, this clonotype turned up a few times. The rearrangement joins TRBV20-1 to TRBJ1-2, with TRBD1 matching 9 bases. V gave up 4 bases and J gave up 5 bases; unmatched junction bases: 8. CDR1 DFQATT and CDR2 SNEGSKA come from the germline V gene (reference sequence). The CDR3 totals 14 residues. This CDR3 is CSANHGTGRYGYTF. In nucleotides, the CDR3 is TGCAGTGCTAATCACGGGACAGGGCGATATGGCTACACCTTC.

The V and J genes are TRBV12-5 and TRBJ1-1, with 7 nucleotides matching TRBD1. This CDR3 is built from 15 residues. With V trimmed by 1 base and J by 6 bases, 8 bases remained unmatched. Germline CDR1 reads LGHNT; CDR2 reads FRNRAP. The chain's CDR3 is CASGLDRGFVPEAFF. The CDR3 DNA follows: TGTGCTAGTGGTTTGGACAGGGGATTTGTCCCTGAAGCTTTCTTT. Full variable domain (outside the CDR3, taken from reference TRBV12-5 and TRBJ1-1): DARVTQTPRHKVTEMGQEVTMRCQPILGHNTVFWYRQTMMQGLELLAYFRNRAPLDDSGMPKDRFSAEMPDATLATLKIQPSEPRDSAVYFCASGLDRGFVPEAFFGQGTRLTVV.

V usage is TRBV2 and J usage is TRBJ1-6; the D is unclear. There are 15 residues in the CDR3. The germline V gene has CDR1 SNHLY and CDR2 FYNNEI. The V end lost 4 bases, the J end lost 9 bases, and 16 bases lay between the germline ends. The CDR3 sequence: CASSGTVALGSPLHF. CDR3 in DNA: TGTGCCAGCAGTGGGACCGTTGCGCTCGGTTCACCCCTCCACTTT.

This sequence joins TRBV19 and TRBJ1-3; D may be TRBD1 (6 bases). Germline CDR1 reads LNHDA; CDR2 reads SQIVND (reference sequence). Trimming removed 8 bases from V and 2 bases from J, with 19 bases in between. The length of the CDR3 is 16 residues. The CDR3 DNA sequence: TGTGCCAGTTCGTGGCCAGGGGTCAGCACTGGAAACACCATATATTTT. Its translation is CASSWPGVSTGNTIYF.

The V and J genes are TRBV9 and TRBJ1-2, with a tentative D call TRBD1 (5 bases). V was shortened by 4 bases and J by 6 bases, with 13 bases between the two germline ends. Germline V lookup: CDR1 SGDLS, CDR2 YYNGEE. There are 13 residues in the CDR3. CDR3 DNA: TGTGCCAGCAGCACGACCGGGACTGATGGCTACACCTTC. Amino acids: CASSTTGTDGYTF.

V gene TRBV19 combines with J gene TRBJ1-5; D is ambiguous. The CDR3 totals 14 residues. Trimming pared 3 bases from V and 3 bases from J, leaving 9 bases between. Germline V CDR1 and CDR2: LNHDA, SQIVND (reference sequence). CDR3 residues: CASSITPTNQPQHF. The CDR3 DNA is TGTGCCAGTAGTATTACACCAACCAATCAGCCCCAGCATTTT.

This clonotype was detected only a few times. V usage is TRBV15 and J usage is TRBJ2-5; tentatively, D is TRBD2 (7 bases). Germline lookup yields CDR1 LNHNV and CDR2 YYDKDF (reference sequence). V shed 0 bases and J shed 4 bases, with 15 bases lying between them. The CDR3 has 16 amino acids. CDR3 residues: CATSRDMRGGRETQYF. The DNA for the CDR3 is TGTGCCACCAGCAGAGATATGAGGGGGGGACGAGAGACCCAGTACTTC. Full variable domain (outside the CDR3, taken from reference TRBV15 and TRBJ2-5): DAMVIQNPRYQVTQFGKPVTLSCSQTLNHNVMYWYQQKSSQAPKLLFHYYDKDFNNEADTPDNFQSRRPNTSFCFLDIRSPGLGDTAMYLCATSRDMRGGRETQYFGPGTRLLVL.

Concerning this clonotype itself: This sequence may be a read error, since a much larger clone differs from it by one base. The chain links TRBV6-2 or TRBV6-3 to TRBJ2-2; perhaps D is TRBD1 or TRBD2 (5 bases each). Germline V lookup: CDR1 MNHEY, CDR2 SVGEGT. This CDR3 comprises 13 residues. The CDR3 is CASGALDTGELLF. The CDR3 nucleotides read TGTGCCAGCGGGGCCCTCGACACCGGGGAGCTGCTTTTT.

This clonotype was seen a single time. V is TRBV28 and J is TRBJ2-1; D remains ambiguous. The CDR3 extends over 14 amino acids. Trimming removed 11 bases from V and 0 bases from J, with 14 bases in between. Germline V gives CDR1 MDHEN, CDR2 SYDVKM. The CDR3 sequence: CASTRQSSYNEQFF. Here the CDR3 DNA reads TGTGCCTCGACACGGCAAAGCTCCTACAATGAGCAGTTCTTC.

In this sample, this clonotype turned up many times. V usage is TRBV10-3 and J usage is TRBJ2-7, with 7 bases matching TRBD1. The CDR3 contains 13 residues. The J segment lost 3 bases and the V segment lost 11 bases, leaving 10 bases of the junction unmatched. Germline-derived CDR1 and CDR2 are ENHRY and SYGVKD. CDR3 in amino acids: CAVKGTEDYEQYF. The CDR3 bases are TGTGCCGTCAAGGGGACAGAGGACTACGAGCAGTACTTC.

The CDR3 DNA reads as TGCGCCAGCAGCTTGTTCGACGGGGAGACCCAGTACTTC. Protein product: CASSLFDGETQYF. J is TRBJ2-5 and V is TRBV5-1; no clear D. CDR3 length: 13 residues. Trimming took off 1 base at V and 5 bases at J, with 9 bases between the two ends. Germline V CDR1 and CDR2: SGHRS, YFSETQ.

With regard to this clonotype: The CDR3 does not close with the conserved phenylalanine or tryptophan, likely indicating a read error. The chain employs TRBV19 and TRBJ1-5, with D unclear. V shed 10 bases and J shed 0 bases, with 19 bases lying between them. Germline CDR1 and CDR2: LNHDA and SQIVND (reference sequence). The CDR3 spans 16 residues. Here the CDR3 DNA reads TGTGCCACCTCCGACCTGGACGATTATAGCAATCAGCCCCAGCATTCT. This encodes CATSDLDDYSNQPQHS.

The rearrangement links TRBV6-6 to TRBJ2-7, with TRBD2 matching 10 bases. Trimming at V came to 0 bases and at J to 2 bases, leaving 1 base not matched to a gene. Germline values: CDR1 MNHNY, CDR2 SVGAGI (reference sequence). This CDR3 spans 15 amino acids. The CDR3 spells CASSYSAGGPYEQYF. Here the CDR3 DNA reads TGTGCCAGCAGTTACTCAGCGGGAGGGCCCTACGAGCAGTACTTC.

CDR3 coding DNA: TGTGCCAGTAGTATAGCGGCAAGGGGCGGTCAGCCCCAGCATTTT. This encodes CASSIAARGGQPQHF. J is TRBJ1-5 and V is TRBV19; D might be TRBD1 (5 bases). The V end was cut by 1 base, the J end by 6 bases, with 13 bases between. Germline V lookup: CDR1 LNHDA, CDR2 SQIVND (reference sequence). The CDR3 is made up of 15 amino acids.

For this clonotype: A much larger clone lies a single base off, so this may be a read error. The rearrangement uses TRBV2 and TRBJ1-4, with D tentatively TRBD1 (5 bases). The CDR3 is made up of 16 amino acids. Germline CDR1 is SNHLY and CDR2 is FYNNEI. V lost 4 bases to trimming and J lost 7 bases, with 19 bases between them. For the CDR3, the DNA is TGTGCCAGCAGTGGAGGGGAGGACGGGGGGATTGAAAAACTGTTTTTT. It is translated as CASSGGEDGGIEKLFF. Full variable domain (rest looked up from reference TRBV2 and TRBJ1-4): EPEVTQTPSHQVTQMGQEVILRCVPISNHLYFYWYRQILGQKVEFLVSFYNNEISEKSEIFDDQFSVERPDGSNFTLKIRSTKLEDSAMYFCASSGGEDGGIEKLFFGSGTQLSVL.

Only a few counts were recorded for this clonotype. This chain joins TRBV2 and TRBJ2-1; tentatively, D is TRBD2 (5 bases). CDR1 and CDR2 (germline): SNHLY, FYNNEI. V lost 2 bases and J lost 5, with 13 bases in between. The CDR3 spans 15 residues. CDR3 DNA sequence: TGTGCCAGCAGTGAATATAAGCGGAACAACAATGAGCAGTTCTTC. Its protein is CASSEYKRNNNEQFF.